This T cell receptor beta chain was identified in a study of T cell responses to AZD1222 COVID-19 vaccine. Overall study results and limits: Samples come after the peak T cell response, not at day 14.

The data were produced by immunoSEQ multiplex PCR, yet TCRdb's version contains in-frame clones alone and is incomplete. The profile shows over 120,000 clones, 86% of them singletons. V trimming: 4 bases; J trimming: 4 bases; junction bases outside the gene matches: 5. CDR3 length equals 14 residues. The germline gives CDR1 SEHNR, CDR2 FQNEAQ (reference sequence). Regarding this clone: Its specificity is not known.

This receptor was taken from an adult who received the AZD1222 COVID-19 vaccine. The material was peripheral blood, obtained 28 days after the second AZD1222 dose. V and J are TRBV7-9 and TRBJ1-2, with 8 bases fitting TRBD1. The CDR3 DNA reads as TGTGCCAGCAGCTCGGACAGGGAGGGCTATGGCTACACCTTC. Translated: CASSSDREGYGYTF.